Below are 12 T cell receptor beta chains sequenced from a single sample in a study of cytomegalovirus exposure and HLA in healthy donors. PCR was performed using 60 Vbeta and 13 Jbeta primers. Measured with immunoSEQ multiplex PCR; TCRdb has only the in-frame clones, and not every one. There are 150,000 to 200,000 clones in the sample; approximately 80% occur only once, and less than 2.5% lies in the top ten. Sequencing input: PBMCs. All receptors come from a woman aged 45-65 years in good health and CMV-seronegative.

The chain employs TRBV11-3 and TRBJ2-1; D is possibly TRBD1 (6 bases). The CDR3 is made up of 15 amino acids. The V gene's germline CDR1 is SGHNT and CDR2 YENEEA. V was cut by 0 bases and J by 7 bases, with 13 bases left in between. In DNA form, the CDR3 reads TGTGCCAGCAGCTTAGATATCACAGGGCGGAATGAGCAGTTCTTC. The encoded protein is CASSLDITGRNEQFF.

The rearrangement links TRBV28 to TRBJ1-4, with 9 bases lining up with TRBD1. There are 17 residues in the CDR3. The junction had 6 bases not matched to a gene; V was cut back by 4 bases and J by 0 bases. CDR1 and CDR2 (germline): MDHEN, SYDVKM. The CDR3 sequence: CASSSAGQGSTNEKLFF. CDR3 coding DNA: TGTGCCAGCAGTTCAGCCGGACAGGGGTCAACTAATGAAAAACTGTTTTTT.

This chain connects TRBV14 to TRBJ2-2; 7 bases are shared with TRBD2. The CDR3 contains 16 residues. V was clipped by 3 bases and J by 4 bases; unmatched bases: 8. Germline CDR1 SGHDN, CDR2 FVKESK. CDR3 coding DNA: TGTGCCAGCAGCCACCAGGGAGGGGTCTTCACCGGGGAGCTGTTTTTT. This translates into CASSHQGGVFTGELFF.

This sequence joins TRBV27 and TRBJ1-5; weak D call: TRBD1 (5 bases). Trimming left V 7 bases short and J 0 bases short, with 13 bases between. Germline V gives CDR1 MNHEY, CDR2 SMNVEV (reference sequence). The CDR3 runs 15 residues. The CDR3 is CASNPAGFSNQPQHF. In DNA form, the CDR3 reads TGTGCCAGCAACCCCGCAGGGTTTAGCAATCAGCCCCAGCATTTT.

CDR3 coding DNA: TGTGCCAGCAGCCGAATCGACAGGGGGCCGAACACTGAAGCTTTCTTT. Translating it yields CASSRIDRGPNTEAFF. J is TRBJ1-1 and V is TRBV11-2, with 10 bases matching TRBD1. The CDR3 runs to 16 residues. Trimming removed 5 bases from V and 1 base from J; junction bases left unmatched: 7. The germline V gene has CDR1 SGHAT and CDR2 FQNNGV.

This chain links TRBV10-3 with TRBJ1-2; tentative D call: TRBD1 (5 bases). The CDR3 extends over 14 amino acids. Trimming pared 3 bases from V and 8 bases from J, leaving 16 bases between. Germline lookup yields CDR1 ENHRY and CDR2 SYGVKD. The CDR3 here is CAISEGREIGGYTF. Here the CDR3 DNA reads TGTGCCATCAGTGAAGGCAGGGAAATCGGAGGCTACACCTTC.

The CDR3 DNA sequence: TGTGCCAGCAGCTTGGCCGGGGGTGCCCCTATGAACACTGAAGCTTTCTTT. Amino acids: CASSLAGGAPMNTEAFF. This rearrangement joins TRBV5-8 to TRBJ1-1; possibly TRBD1 for D (5 bases). CDR1 is SGHTS and CDR2 is YDEGEE in the germline V gene. The length of the CDR3 is 17 residues. V dropped 0 bases and J dropped 0 bases, with 15 bases sitting between them.

This clone is a singleton in its sample. The chain combines TRBV5-5 with TRBJ1-1; 8 nucleotides align to TRBD1. With V trimmed by 3 bases and J by 1 base, 5 bases remained unmatched. CDR1 SGHKS and CDR2 YYEKEE come from the germline V gene (reference sequence). This CDR3 spans 15 amino acids. CDR3 nucleotides: TGTGCCAGCAGCTCTCAGGGGGCCACGAACACTGAAGCTTTCTTT. Encoded protein: CASSSQGATNTEAFF.

The V gene is TRBV27, the J gene TRBJ2-4, with a tentative D call TRBD1 (5 bases). Trimming shortened V by 3 bases and J by 6 bases, and 12 bases separated the two germline ends. CDR3 length equals 14 residues. The germline V gene encodes CDR1 MNHEY and CDR2 SMNVEV (reference sequence). CDR3 residues: CASSFRSQGNIQYF. The CDR3 DNA follows: TGTGCCAGCAGTTTTCGGTCCCAGGGAAACATTCAGTACTTC.

The CDR3 sequence is CAWSVGSPCGSSYEQYF. The CDR3 coding sequence is TGTGCCTGGAGTGTAGGGAGTCCGTGCGGGAGCTCCTACGAGCAGTACTTC. The rearrangement joins TRBV30 to TRBJ2-5; TRBD2 aligns across 7 bases. The DNA matches TRBJ2-7 better at its end, which makes the J call doubtful. The CDR3 runs 17 residues. Germline V CDR1 and CDR2: GTSNPN, SVGIG (reference sequence).

V gene TRBV19 combines with J gene TRBJ2-5, with 13 bases aligning to TRBD2. CDR1 and CDR2 from the germline V gene are LNHDA and SQIVND (reference sequence). Losses at the gene ends were 3 bases for V and 5 bases for J; bases not matched to a gene: 12. This CDR3 comprises 18 residues. CDR3: CASSILPRLAGGNETQYF. Written as DNA, the CDR3 is TGTGCCAGTAGTATCCTACCCCGACTAGCGGGGGGCAACGAGACCCAGTACTTC.

V is TRBV29-1 and J is TRBJ2-7; 9 bases map to TRBD2. The CDR3 contains 14 residues. The germline V gene has CDR1 SQVTM and CDR2 ANQGSEA. V was pared by 4 bases and J by 4 bases, with 8 bases of the junction left unmatched. In DNA form, the CDR3 reads TGCAGCGTTGTTGTGCGGGGGGGCCGGTACGAGCAGTACTTC. Amino acids: CSVVVRGGRYEQYF.